One and the same sample provided the 3 T cell receptor beta chains below, sequenced in a study of blood T cell repertoires in COVID-19. Data came from immunoSEQ multiplex PCR; TCRdb stores just in-frame clones and leaves some out. The sample has 200,000 to 250,000 clones, approximately 83% seen once; the top ten hold around 2.7%. Input material: peripheral blood. Receptor source: a woman in her 30s who had recovered from COVID-19.

The chain uses TRBV6-6 and TRBJ2-5; D is unclear. Trimming removed 5 bases at V and 5 bases at J, with 9 bases between. This CDR3 is built from 12 residues. Germline V lookup: CDR1 MNHNY, CDR2 SVGAGI (reference sequence). CDR3 coding DNA: TGTGCCAGCAGTCCGTTTAGCGAGACCCAGTACTTC. Protein product: CASSPFSETQYF.

The V gene is TRBV29-1, the J gene TRBJ2-3; D possibly corresponds to TRBD2 (6 bases). Per germline, CDR1 SQVTM and CDR2 ANQGSEA. Trimming left V 7 bases short and J 4 bases short, with 24 bases between. This CDR3 has 16 amino acids. The DNA of the CDR3 is TGCAGCGCCATAGCGTGGCCCGGGAGTATGCCAGATACGCAGTATTTT. Its protein is CSAIAWPGSMPDTQYF.

The sample holds one count of this clone. This chain links TRBV14 with TRBJ2-1; 14 nucleotides line up with TRBD2. Germline assignment: CDR1 SGHDN and CDR2 FVKESK. This CDR3 contains 18 residues. The V segment lost 1 base and the J segment 6 bases; nucleotides outside the gene matches: 8. CDR3 DNA sequence: TGTGCCAGCAGCCAAGGACTAGCGGGAGGGTATTTGGGCAATGAGCAGTTCTTC. Its translation: CASSQGLAGGYLGNEQFF.